The 20 T cell receptor beta chains given below trace back to one sample, sequenced in a study of cytomegalovirus exposure and HLA in healthy donors. Amplification used 60 Vbeta primers and 13 Jbeta primers. TCRdb keeps only in-frame clones here, not all; method: immunoSEQ multiplex PCR. The table includes about 180,000 clones, over 65% detected once. The specimen sequenced was PBMCs. Source of these receptors: a man aged 18 to 30 in good health and CMV-seronegative.

The chain carries TRBV6-5 and TRBJ1-4; perhaps TRBD1 as D (5 bases). Trimming took 0 bases from V and 8 from J, leaving 16 bases between them. The length of the CDR3 is 16 residues. CDR1 and CDR2 (germline): MNHEY, SVGAGI. CDR3 coding DNA: TGTGCCAGCAGTTACTCAAGCGGGGCGGCTGGGGAAAAACTGTTTTTT. It translates to CASSYSSGAAGEKLFF.

CDR3 in DNA: TGTGCCTGGAGTGTACTAGGACCCAGAGACACCATATATTTT. This encodes CAWSVLGPRDTIYF. The chain joins TRBV30 to TRBJ1-3; D remains unclear. CDR3 length equals 14 residues. The germline V gene has CDR1 GTSNPN and CDR2 SVGIG (reference sequence). Trimming took 0 bases from V and 8 from J, leaving 14 bases between them.

The chain links TRBV6-5 to TRBJ2-5, with 8 bases fitting TRBD1. Matching the DNA end better, TRBJ2-7 makes the J call doubtful. Germline V gene sequence: CDR1 MNHEY, CDR2 SVGAGI. The CDR3 loop spans 15 amino acids. The CDR3: CASSPRGQEKGEQYF. As DNA, the CDR3 is TGTGCCAGCAGTCCACGGGGACAGGAGAAGGGCGAGCAGTACTTC.

This clone was counted only a few times. J is TRBJ2-3 and V is TRBV7-8; TRBD2 agrees at 11 bases. Per germline, CDR1 SGHVS and CDR2 FQNEAQ. J was trimmed by 2 bases and V by 0 bases; bases with no gene match: 7. The CDR3 totals 18 residues. CDR3 sequence: CASSLATTSGGITDTQYF. In DNA form, the CDR3 reads TGTGCCAGCAGCTTAGCGACAACTAGCGGGGGAATCACAGATACGCAGTATTTT. The entire variable domain, with the rest obtained from reference TRBV7-8 and TRBJ2-3, is as follows: GAGVSQSPRYKVAKRGQDVALRCDPISGHVSLFWYQQALGQGPEFLTYFQNEAQLDKSGLPSDRFFAERPEGSVSTLKIQRTQQEDSAVYLCASSLATTSGGITDTQYFGPGTRLTVL.

The chain is built from TRBV18 and TRBJ1-1, with 7 bases that match TRBD1. V lost 5 bases to trimming and J lost 4 bases; unmatched junction nucleotides: 7. The CDR3 runs to 14 residues. The germline CDR1 and CDR2 sequences are KGHSH and LQKENI. In DNA form, the CDR3 reads TGTGCCAGCTCAATGAAGGGGGCTCGCACTGAAGCTTTCTTT. It yields the protein CASSMKGARTEAFF. The variable domain in full, with the rest retrieved from reference TRBV18 and TRBJ1-1, is NAGVMQNPRHLVRRRGQEARLRCSPMKGHSHVYWYRQLPEEGLKFMVYLQKENIIDESGMPKERFSAEFPKEGPSILRIQQVVRGDSAAYFCASSMKGARTEAFFGQGTRLTVV.

This sequence joins TRBV7-9 and TRBJ2-1; D is possibly TRBD1 (5 bases). This CDR3 is 13 amino acids long. V lost 5 bases, J lost 5 bases, and 10 bases lay in between. Germline V gene lookup returns CDR1 SEHNR and CDR2 FQNEAQ (reference sequence). CDR3: CASSGRTNNEQFF. Here the CDR3 DNA reads TGTGCCAGCAGCGGACGGACAAACAATGAGCAGTTCTTC. Combining the CDR3 with reference TRBV7-9 and TRBJ2-1 gives the whole variable domain DTGVSQNPRHKITKRGQNVTFRCDPISEHNRLYWYRQTLGQGPEFLTYFQNEAQLEKSRLLSDRFSAERPKGSFSTLEIQRTEQGDSAMYLCASSGRTNNEQFFGPGTRLTVL.

J is TRBJ1-1 and V is TRBV5-1; 7 bases agree with TRBD1. This CDR3 has 17 amino acids. Germline trimming cut 0 bases from V and 1 base from J; bases unmatched to any gene: 9. Germline-derived CDR1 and CDR2 are SGHRS and YFSETQ. CDR3 in DNA: TGCGCCAGCAGCTTGGATTTTGGGGACAGTGAGAACACTGAAGCTTTCTTT. It translates to CASSLDFGDSENTEAFF.

The V call is TRBV6-5, the J call TRBJ1-6, with 7 bases identical to TRBD1. The CDR3 runs to 14 residues. Per the germline V gene, CDR1 is MNHEY and CDR2 is SVGAGI. V lost 6 bases to trimming and J lost 7 bases; unmatched junction nucleotides: 6. In DNA form, the CDR3 reads TGTGCCAGCAGATTAGACAGGGCGAATTCACCCCTCCACTTT. Translation: CASRLDRANSPLHF.

The genes are TRBV27 and TRBJ2-7; D is ambiguous. V was pared by 1 base and J by 4 bases, with 8 bases between. In germline, CDR1 is MNHEY, CDR2 SMNVEV (reference sequence). The CDR3 is 13 residues long. This CDR3 reads CASSLFTEYEQYF. In nucleotides, the CDR3 is TGTGCCAGCAGTTTATTTACGGAGTACGAGCAGTACTTC.

V gene TRBV9 combines with J gene TRBJ2-3; D is ambiguous. Trimming took off 3 bases at V and 6 bases at J, with 8 bases between the two ends. Germline CDR1 and CDR2: SGDLS and YYNGEE. The CDR3 consists of 12 residues. CDR3 amino acids: CASSGSGDTQYF. In DNA form, the CDR3 reads TGTGCCAGCAGCGGCTCAGGTGATACGCAGTATTTT.

The chain couples TRBV6-5 to TRBJ1-1; the D is unclear. The V and J ends lost 1 base and 2 bases respectively, with 11 bases between them. From germline, CDR1 is MNHEY and CDR2 SVGAGI. The CDR3 consists of 15 residues. This CDR3 is CASSYYGGRNTEAFF. The CDR3, as DNA: TGTGCCAGCAGTTACTACGGTGGTAGAAACACTGAAGCTTTCTTT.

The chain joins TRBV11-3 to TRBJ2-7, with 8 bases matching TRBD2. V dropped 6 bases and J dropped 5; count of bases not matched to a gene: 6. CDR1 and CDR2 (germline): SGHNT, YENEEA. The CDR3 has 13 amino acids. This chain's CDR3 is CASSPGGGHEQYF. CDR3 nucleotide sequence: TGTGCCAGCAGTCCCGGGGGGGGCCACGAGCAGTACTTC.

The J gene is TRBJ2-5, the V gene TRBV6-1; no clear D gene. CDR3 length: 12 residues. The V end lost 8 bases, the J end lost 1 base, and 8 bases lay between the germline ends. The germline V gene encodes CDR1 MNHNS and CDR2 SASEGT. The CDR3 reads CASRGIQETQYF. CDR3 nucleotides: TGTGCCAGCCGCGGAATCCAAGAGACCCAGTACTTC.

The rearrangement uses TRBV6-5 and TRBJ2-1; no reliable D call. Trimming removed 8 bases from V and 0 bases from J, with 14 bases in between. Germline CDR1 and CDR2: MNHEY and SVGAGI. This CDR3 has 15 residues. CDR3 residues: CASDPNPGSYNEQFF. In DNA form, the CDR3 reads TGTGCCAGCGACCCAAACCCAGGCTCCTACAATGAGCAGTTCTTC.

This chain connects TRBV13 to TRBJ2-3; unclear D gene. Trimming removed 0 bases at V and 0 bases at J, with 16 bases between. Germline CDR1 is PRHDT and CDR2 is FYEKMQ (reference sequence). The CDR3 has 18 amino acids. CDR3 loop: CASSLGAWHSPSTDTQYF. CDR3 coding DNA: TGTGCCAGCAGCTTAGGAGCCTGGCACAGCCCTAGCACAGATACGCAGTATTTT.

The chain links TRBV7-3 to TRBJ2-7; 10 bases agree with TRBD1. Germline V lookup: CDR1 SGHTA, CDR2 FQGTGA. The CDR3 loop spans 14 amino acids. V lost 6 bases to trimming and J lost 3 bases; unmatched junction nucleotides: 5. CDR3 sequence reads: CASSPRTGGYEQYF. As DNA, the CDR3 is TGTGCCAGCAGTCCGAGGACAGGGGGCTACGAGCAGTACTTC.

The chain carries TRBV5-1 and TRBJ1-1; the D gene is possibly TRBD1 (5 bases). Germline V lookup: CDR1 SGHRS, CDR2 YFSETQ. Trimming shortened V by 5 bases and J by 2 bases, and 10 bases separated the two germline ends. The CDR3 contains 13 residues. The CDR3 nucleotides are TGCGCCAGCAGTCTGACAGCAAACACTGAAGCTTTCTTT. Encoded protein: CASSLTANTEAFF.

V usage is TRBV6-6 and J usage is TRBJ2-7, with TRBD2 identical over 8 bases. This CDR3 is built from 13 residues. Germline V gene data show CDR1 as MNHNY and CDR2 as SVGAGI (reference sequence). V shed 4 bases and J 3 bases; nucleotides not matched to a gene: 2. The CDR3 sequence: CASSSGTSYEQYF. The CDR3 DNA sequence: TGTGCCAGCAGTTCGGGGACTAGCTACGAGCAGTACTTC.

J is TRBJ2-1 and V is TRBV14; D not certain. Germline V gene data show CDR1 as SGHDN and CDR2 as FVKESK. V shed 0 bases and J shed 7 bases, with 10 bases lying between them. The CDR3 spans 14 residues. The CDR3 region has the DNA TGTGCCAGCAGCCAAGAGGAGTGGCTTAATGAGCAGTTCTTC. Translation: CASSQEEWLNEQFF.

This clone showed up just a few times. The gene calls are TRBV7-2 and TRBJ1-5, with TRBD1 matching 10 bases. The CDR3 totals 15 residues. V dropped 5 bases and J dropped 2; count of bases not matched to a gene: 3. Looked up from germline, CDR1 is SGHTA and CDR2 is FQGNSA. CDR3 region: CASSPGQGGNQPQHF. The CDR3, as DNA: TGTGCCAGCAGCCCAGGACAGGGGGGCAATCAGCCCCAGCATTTT.